Given below is one TCR beta chain in context. The data derive from a study of shared clonotypes between healthy human individuals. Unsorted PBMCs provided DNA that was sequenced on ten immunoSEQ deep assay plates. Here immunoSEQ multiplex PCR was the method, and the copy in TCRdb shows in-frame clones only, minus some. The sample consists of 450,000 to 600,000 clones, 79% of them appearing once. From germline, CDR1 is WSHSY and CDR2 SAAADI. The CDR3 has 15 amino acids. V was shortened by 8 bases and J by 2 bases, with 13 bases between the two germline ends. J is TRBJ2-6 and V is TRBV10-2; D could derive from TRBD1 or TRBD2 (6 bases each). Specimen: PBMCs. The receptor was derived from a woman aged 40 to 55 in good health. Some clones in this sample may be carry-over from other donors' samples. The CDR3 coding sequence is TGCGCCAGCGCCGGAGGGGGGCCTGGGGCCAACGTCCTGACTTTC. It translates to CASAGGGPGANVLTF.